One and the same sample provided the 21 T cell receptor beta chains below, sequenced in a study of T cell responses to AZD1222 COVID-19 vaccine. TCRdb's table, derived via immunoSEQ multiplex PCR, lists solely in-frame clones and lacks some. The data contain about 140,000 clones, approximately 92% of them singletons. Sequencing used peripheral blood, obtained on day 0 of AZD1222 vaccination. These receptors all come from an adult in good health.

The rearrangement links TRBV7-9 to TRBJ2-1; 9 bases fit TRBD2. Unmatched junction bases numbered 11, after V lost 4 bases and J lost 10 bases. The CDR3 length is 15 residues. The germline CDR1 and CDR2 sequences are SEHNR and FQNEAQ (reference sequence). DNA of the CDR3: TGTGCCAGCAGCTCCTGGGGAGCGGGGGGAGAGGAGCAGTTCTTC. Its translation is CASSSWGAGGEEQFF.

The rearrangement links TRBV3-1 (or the pseudogene TRBV3-2) to TRBJ2-7, with TRBD2 matching 11 bases. The CDR3 is 16 residues long. The trim removed 1 base at V and 7 bases at J, leaving 9 bases unmatched. Germline V gives CDR1 LGHDT, CDR2 YNNKEL (reference sequence). CDR3 loop: CASSQGTSGGYREQYF. CDR3 nucleotide sequence: TGTGCCAGCAGCCAAGGAACTAGCGGGGGATATCGGGAGCAGTACTTC.

The sample holds one count of this clone. Relative to the germline gene, one junction end is altered; a read error may explain this. Other DNA variants within this sample encode the same CDR3. The chain couples TRBV3-1 (or the pseudogene TRBV3-2) to TRBJ1-1; D is ambiguous. Germline V gene data show CDR1 as LGHDT and CDR2 as YNNKEL (reference sequence). CDR3 size: 13 residues. CDR3 coding DNA: TGCGCCAGCAGCCACCGAGGAAACACTGAAGCTTTCTTT. Protein sequence: CASSHRGNTEAFF.

This chain joins TRBV28 and TRBJ2-3; 8 bases agree with TRBD2. This CDR3 has 16 amino acids. V was pared by 8 bases and J by 5 bases, with 15 bases of the junction left unmatched. Germline V gene lookup returns CDR1 MDHEN and CDR2 SYDVKM. CDR3: CASSLRTSWGEDTQYF. The CDR3 DNA reads TGTGCCAGCTCCCTCCGGACTAGCTGGGGGGAAGATACGCAGTATTTT.

The CDR3 DNA reads TGTGCCAGCTCACCACCGTCCGGTATGGGCGGCTACACCTTC. It encodes CASSPPSGMGGYTF. This chain joins TRBV18 and TRBJ1-2; D is unclear. V was pared by 0 bases and J by 8 bases, with 13 bases between. CDR1 and CDR2 (germline): KGHSH, LQKENI. This CDR3 has 14 residues.

The gene calls are TRBV28 and TRBJ2-6, with a possible D match to TRBD2 (5 bases). The germline V and J ends were trimmed by 5 bases and 0 bases, with 11 bases remaining between them. This CDR3 has 16 amino acids. Germline V lookup: CDR1 MDHEN, CDR2 SYDVKM. The CDR3 here is CASSRDRASGANVLTF. The CDR3 DNA reads TGTGCCAGCAGTCGGGATCGGGCCTCTGGGGCCAACGTCCTGACTTTC.

The table lists this clone with a count of one. The V and J genes are TRBV3-1 (or the pseudogene TRBV3-2) and TRBJ1-4; 7 positions agree with TRBD1. V lost 4 bases and J lost 11; bases outside the gene matches: 10. Germline-derived CDR1 and CDR2 are LGHDT and YNNKEL (reference sequence). This CDR3 has 14 amino acids. The CDR3 protein is CASSPTGTEGKLFF. CDR3 DNA sequence: TGTGCCAGCAGCCCGACCGGGACAGAAGGGAAACTGTTTTTT.

This clone turned up a few times. The V gene is TRBV19, the J gene TRBJ2-6, with D tentatively TRBD2 (5 bases). The CDR3 contains 15 residues. Germline CDR1 reads LNHDA; CDR2 reads SQIVND (reference sequence). Trimming removed 11 bases from V and 3 bases from J, with 17 bases in between. The CDR3 DNA reads as TGTGCCCCAAGGATACTAGTGTGTGGGGCCAACGTCCTGACTTTC. Translating it yields CAPRILVCGANVLTF.

The V call is TRBV3-1 (or the pseudogene TRBV3-2), the J call TRBJ2-3; 8 bases align to TRBD2. Germline V gene data show CDR1 as LGHDT and CDR2 as YNNKEL (reference sequence). The trim removed 0 bases at V and 3 bases at J, leaving 5 bases unmatched. The length of the CDR3 is 16 residues. The CDR3 spells CASSQDLAGRTDTQYF. CDR3 sequence (DNA): TGTGCCAGCAGCCAAGATTTAGCGGGGAGGACAGATACGCAGTATTTT.

The genes are TRBV24-1 and TRBJ1-1, with a tentative D call TRBD1 (5 bases). The CDR3 length is 13 residues. The V end was cut by 5 bases, the J end by 6 bases, with 12 bases between. Looked up from germline, CDR1 is KGHDR and CDR2 is SFDVKD. CDR3 amino acids: CATSAREGSEAFF. CDR3 sequence (DNA): TGTGCCACCAGTGCCCGAGAGGGGTCTGAAGCTTTCTTT.

This chain links TRBV7-2 with TRBJ2-2; 7 bases are shared with TRBD2. The germline V gene encodes CDR1 SGHTA and CDR2 FQGNSA. The CDR3 totals 13 residues. The V segment lost 3 bases and the J segment 7 bases; nucleotides outside the gene matches: 2. As DNA, the CDR3 is TGTGCCAGCAGCTTGGCTAGCGGCGGGGAGCTGTTTTTT. It specifies CASSLASGGELFF.

The genes are TRBV2 and TRBJ1-2, with 7 bases identical to TRBD1. This CDR3 spans 14 amino acids. Germline V lookup: CDR1 SNHLY, CDR2 FYNNEI. Germline trimming cut 4 bases from V and 2 bases from J; bases unmatched to any gene: 4. The CDR3 bases are TGTGCCAGCAGTGGTCAGGGGGTCAACTATGGCTACACCTTC. Residues: CASSGQGVNYGYTF.

The chain employs TRBV7-9 and TRBJ2-1, with a possible D match to TRBD2 (5 bases). CDR3 length: 14 amino acids. Germline assignment: CDR1 SEHNR and CDR2 FQNEAQ (reference sequence). V was clipped by 5 bases and J by 7 bases, with 15 bases between them. The CDR3 DNA reads as TGTGCCAGCAGCGAGACTAAGCAAACAAATGAGCAGTTCTTC. This gives the protein CASSETKQTNEQFF.

This chain uses TRBV29-1 with TRBJ1-2, with 7 bases matching TRBD1. Germline V gene lookup returns CDR1 SQVTM and CDR2 ANQGSEA. The V segment lost 7 bases and the J segment 7 bases; nucleotides outside the gene matches: 15. The CDR3 totals 14 residues. The CDR3 here is CSAGTRDRDGGYTF. The DNA of the CDR3 is TGCAGCGCAGGAACCAGAGACAGGGATGGTGGCTACACCTTC. Filled out from reference TRBV29-1 and TRBJ1-2, the complete variable domain reads SAVISQKPSRDICQRGTSLTIQCQVDSQVTMMFWYRQQPGQSLTLIATANQGSEATYESGFVIDKFPISRPNLTFSTLTVSNMSPEDSSIYLCSAGTRDRDGGYTFGSGTRLTVV.

This clone has more than one count but fewer than ten. The gene calls are TRBV11-1 and TRBJ1-1; D is unresolved. Germline CDR1 and CDR2: SGHAT and FQDESV (reference sequence). Trimming cost V 2 bases and J 7 bases, with 11 bases left between them. The CDR3 contains 13 residues. The DNA for the CDR3 is TGTGCCAGCAGCTTAAACAGCCGGAATGAAGCTTTCTTT. This gives the protein CASSLNSRNEAFF.

The rearrangement joins TRBV5-1 to TRBJ2-5, with 10 bases fitting TRBD2. The trim removed 2 bases at V and 1 base at J, leaving 8 bases unmatched. The CDR3 is 17 residues long. The germline V gene encodes CDR1 SGHRS and CDR2 YFSETQ. In DNA form, the CDR3 reads TGCGCCAGCAGCTTCACGGGGGCTAGCGGGAGCCAAGAGACCCAGTACTTC. As protein: CASSFTGASGSQETQYF.

This rearrangement joins TRBV3-1 (or the pseudogene TRBV3-2) to TRBJ2-2; 8 bases agree with TRBD2. Germline V lookup: CDR1 LGHDT, CDR2 YNNKEL (reference sequence). V shed 0 bases, J shed 0 bases, and the junction held 3 bases outside the gene matches. The length of the CDR3 is 17 residues. CDR3 sequence: CASSQDLSGANTGELFF. The CDR3 nucleotides are TGTGCCAGCAGCCAAGATCTTAGCGGGGCGAACACCGGGGAGCTGTTTTTT.

The gene calls are TRBV23-1 and TRBJ2-7; D is undetermined. TRBV23-1 is an open reading frame, and its role is uncertain. The CDR3 runs 11 residues. V dropped 7 bases and J dropped 4 bases, with 8 bases sitting between them. The CDR3 spells CASIRIYEQYF. CDR3 coding DNA: TGCGCCAGCATCCGAATTTACGAGCAGTACTTC.

The chain combines TRBV3-1 (or the pseudogene TRBV3-2) with TRBJ2-3, with D perhaps matching TRBD2 (6 bases). Germline V gene data show CDR1 as LGHDT and CDR2 as YNNKEL (reference sequence). The CDR3 consists of 14 residues. With 6 bases removed from V and 0 bases from J, the gap between germline ends came to 10 bases. DNA of the CDR3: TGTGCCAGCAGACGGGGGACGAGCACAGATACGCAGTATTTT. Its protein is CASRRGTSTDTQYF.

The chain employs TRBV7-9 and TRBJ1-6, with D possibly TRBD1 on 5 matching bases. The CDR3 has 14 amino acids. Trimming took 5 bases from V and 5 from J, leaving 10 bases between them. Per germline, CDR1 SEHNR and CDR2 FQNEAQ (reference sequence). CDR3 nucleotides: TGTGCCAGCAGCGGGGCGGTCCATAATTCACCCCTCCACTTT. Protein: CASSGAVHNSPLHF.

V usage is TRBV2 and J usage is TRBJ2-5, with D unclear. The CDR3 has 14 amino acids. Germline V gene data show CDR1 as SNHLY and CDR2 as FYNNEI. Trimming cost V 8 bases and J 5 bases, with 18 bases left between them. Here the CDR3 DNA reads TGTGCCAGCTCCCGACGTGGTACCGGGGAGACCCAGTACTTC. Translation: CASSRRGTGETQYF.